Listed below are T cell receptor beta chains from one sample, sequenced in a study of CD4+ T cells in melanoma. Sequencing used immunoSEQ multiplex PCR; TCRdb keeps in-frame clones, though not all of them. This table holds roughly 52,000 clones, nearly 70% found once. Specimen: tumor tissue. The receptor source for this set is a human donor with melanoma. CDR3s include the opening cysteine and the closing phenylalanine or tryptophan. Fields, in order: V gene, J gene, CDR3 length, CDR3 protein.

V gene: TRBV27; J gene: TRBJ1-2; CDR3 length: 14; CDR3 protein: CASRPEGRIHGYTF
V gene: TRBV6-6; J gene: TRBJ2-7; CDR3 length: 12; CDR3 protein: CASRPGQGFAYF
V gene: TRBV19; J gene: TRBJ2-7; CDR3 length: 14; CDR3 protein: CASSRSLEPYEQYF
V gene: TRBV18; J gene: TRBJ2-2; CDR3 length: 14; CDR3 protein: CASSRQGRTGELFF
V gene: TRBV6-5; J gene: TRBJ1-3; CDR3 length: 15; CDR3 protein: CATRGGAISGNTIYF
V gene: TRBV19; J gene: TRBJ1-6; CDR3 length: 14; CDR3 protein: CASSISRSNSPLHF
V gene: TRBV4-2; J gene: TRBJ2-5; CDR3 length: 15; CDR3 protein: CASSQEGQGQETQYF
V gene: TRBV2; J gene: .; CDR3 length: 14; CDR3 protein: CASSERGQPYEQYF
V gene: TRBV7-6; J gene: TRBJ1-4; CDR3 length: 15; CDR3 protein: CASSLAAGLDEKLFF
V gene: TRBV4-1; J gene: TRBJ1-2; CDR3 length: 17; CDR3 protein: CASSQDLGTGGAGGYTF